This T cell receptor beta chain was identified during a study of blood T cell repertoires in COVID-19. Study summary: Spain, Italy and the United States supplied samples that represented acute and convalescent COVID-19.

The assay was immunoSEQ multiplex PCR, and TCRdb's table has in-frame clones only and misses some. The top ten clones hold less than 3% of a sample with about 270,000 clones, about 89% of them seen once. The sequencing sample was made of peripheral blood. The clonotype was recovered from a woman aged 50 to 60 with acute or convalescent COVID-19.

The DNA for the CDR3 is TGTGCCAGCAGTAACAGGCCCTACACTGAAGCTTTCTTT. It is translated as CASSNRPYTEAFF. The chain carries TRBV11-2 and TRBJ1-1; tentative D call: TRBD1 (5 bases). Per germline, CDR1 SGHAT and CDR2 FQNNGV. This CDR3 contains 13 residues. V was cut by 6 bases and J by 3 bases, with 11 bases left in between.